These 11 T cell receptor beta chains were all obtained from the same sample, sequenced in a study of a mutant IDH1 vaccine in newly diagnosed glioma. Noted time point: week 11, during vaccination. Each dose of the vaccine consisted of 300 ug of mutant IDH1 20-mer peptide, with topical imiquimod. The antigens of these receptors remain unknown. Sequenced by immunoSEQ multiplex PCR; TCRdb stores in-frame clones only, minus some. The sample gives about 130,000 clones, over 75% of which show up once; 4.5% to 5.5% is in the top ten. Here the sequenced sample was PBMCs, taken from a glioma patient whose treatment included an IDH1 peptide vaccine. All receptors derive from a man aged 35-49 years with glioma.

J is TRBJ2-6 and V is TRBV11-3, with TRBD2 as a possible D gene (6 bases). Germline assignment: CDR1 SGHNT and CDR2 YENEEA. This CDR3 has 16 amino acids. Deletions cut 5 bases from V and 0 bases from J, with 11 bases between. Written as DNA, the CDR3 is TGTGCCAGCAGCCGCGGGACCACCTCTGGGGCCAACGTCCTGACTTTC. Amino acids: CASSRGTTSGANVLTF.

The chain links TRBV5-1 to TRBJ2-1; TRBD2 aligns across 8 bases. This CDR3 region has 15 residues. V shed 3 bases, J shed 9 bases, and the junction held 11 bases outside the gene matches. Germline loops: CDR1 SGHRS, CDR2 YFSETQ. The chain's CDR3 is CASSWLAGIKVEQFF. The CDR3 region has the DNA TGCGCCAGCAGCTGGTTAGCGGGAATCAAAGTTGAGCAGTTCTTC.

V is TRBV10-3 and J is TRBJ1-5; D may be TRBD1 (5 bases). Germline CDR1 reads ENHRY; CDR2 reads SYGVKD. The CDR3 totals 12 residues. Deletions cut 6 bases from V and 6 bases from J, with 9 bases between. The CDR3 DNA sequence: TGTGCCATCAGCAGGGTGGGTCAGCCCCAGCATTTT. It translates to CAISRVGQPQHF.

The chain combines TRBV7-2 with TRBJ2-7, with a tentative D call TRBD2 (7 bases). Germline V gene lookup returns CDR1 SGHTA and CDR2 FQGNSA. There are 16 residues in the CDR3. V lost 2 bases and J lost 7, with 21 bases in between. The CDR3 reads CASSLIAGAVDREQYF. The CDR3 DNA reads TGTGCCAGCAGCTTAATTGCGGGGGCCGTCGATCGTGAGCAGTACTTC.

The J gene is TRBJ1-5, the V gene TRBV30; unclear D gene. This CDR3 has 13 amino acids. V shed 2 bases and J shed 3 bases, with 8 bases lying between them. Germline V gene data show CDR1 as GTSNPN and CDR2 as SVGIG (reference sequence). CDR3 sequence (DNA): TGTGCCTGGAGTCCTGCATACAATCAGCCCCAGCATTTT. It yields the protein CAWSPAYNQPQHF.

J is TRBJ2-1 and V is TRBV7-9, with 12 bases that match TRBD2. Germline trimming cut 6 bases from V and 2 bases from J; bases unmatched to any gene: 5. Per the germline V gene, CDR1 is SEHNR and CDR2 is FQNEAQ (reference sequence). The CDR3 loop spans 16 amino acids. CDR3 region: CASSLLAGGTYNEQFF. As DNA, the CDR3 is TGTGCCAGCAGTTTACTAGCGGGAGGAACCTACAATGAGCAGTTCTTC.

Here the CDR3 reads CASSPGYTQYF. Written as DNA, the CDR3 is TGCGCCAGCAGTCCCGGGTATACGCAGTATTTT. The chain carries TRBV10-2 and TRBJ2-3; D is ambiguous. CDR3 length: 11 amino acids. The V end lost 5 bases, the J end lost 7 bases, and 7 bases lay between the germline ends. CDR1 WSHSY and CDR2 SAAADI come from the germline V gene.

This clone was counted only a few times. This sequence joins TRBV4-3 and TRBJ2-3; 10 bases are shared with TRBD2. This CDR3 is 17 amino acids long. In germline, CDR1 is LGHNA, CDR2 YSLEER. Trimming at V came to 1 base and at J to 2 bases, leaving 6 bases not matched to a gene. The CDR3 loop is CASSQVGSGGSTDTQYF. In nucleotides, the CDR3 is TGCGCCAGCAGCCAAGTGGGTAGCGGGGGGTCCACAGATACGCAGTATTTT.

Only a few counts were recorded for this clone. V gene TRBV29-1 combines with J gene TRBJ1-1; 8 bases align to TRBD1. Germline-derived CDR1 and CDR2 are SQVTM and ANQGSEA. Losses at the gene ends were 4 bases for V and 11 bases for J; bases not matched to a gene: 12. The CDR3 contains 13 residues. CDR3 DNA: TGCAGCGTTGGTTTTCAGGGGGCAAGAGAGGCTTTCTTT. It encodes CSVGFQGAREAFF.

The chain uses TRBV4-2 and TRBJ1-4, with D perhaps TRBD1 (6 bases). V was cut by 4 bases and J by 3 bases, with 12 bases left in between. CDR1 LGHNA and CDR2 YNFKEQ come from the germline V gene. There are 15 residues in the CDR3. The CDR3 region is CASSLTGQANEKLFF. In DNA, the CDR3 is TGTGCCAGCAGCCTCACAGGGCAAGCTAATGAAAAACTGTTTTTT.

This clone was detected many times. CDR3 amino acids: CASSQTQGGEKLFF. The DNA of the CDR3 is TGTGCCAGCAGCCAAACACAGGGAGGTGAAAAACTGTTTTTT. The chain uses TRBV6-5 and TRBJ1-4; D is perhaps TRBD1 (6 bases). Trimming pared 6 bases from V and 7 bases from J, leaving 15 bases between. Per germline, CDR1 MNHEY and CDR2 SVGAGI. The CDR3 sequence is 14 residues long.